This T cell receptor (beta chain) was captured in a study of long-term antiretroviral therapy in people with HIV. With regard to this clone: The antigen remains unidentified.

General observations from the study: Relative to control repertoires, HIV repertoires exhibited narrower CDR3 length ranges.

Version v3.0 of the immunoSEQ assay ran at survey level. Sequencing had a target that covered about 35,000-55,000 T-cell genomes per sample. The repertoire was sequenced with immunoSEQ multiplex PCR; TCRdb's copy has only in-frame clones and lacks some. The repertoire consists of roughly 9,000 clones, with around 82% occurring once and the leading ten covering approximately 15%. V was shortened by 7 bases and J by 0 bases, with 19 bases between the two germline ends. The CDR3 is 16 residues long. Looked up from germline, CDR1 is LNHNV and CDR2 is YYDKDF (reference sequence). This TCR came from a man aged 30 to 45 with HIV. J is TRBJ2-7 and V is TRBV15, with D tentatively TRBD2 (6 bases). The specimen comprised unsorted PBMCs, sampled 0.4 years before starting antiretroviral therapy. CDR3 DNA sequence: TGTGCCACCACCCAGGGCAGGGCTAGCGACTCCTACGAGCAGTACTTC. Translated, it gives CATTQGRASDSYEQYF.